The source of this T cell receptor beta chain is a study of T cell clones after liver transplantation (dated by TCRdb to 2018 to 2020). Describing the broader study: The samples were obtained from ITN030ST, a randomized trial that attempted immunosuppression withdrawal within 2 years after liver transplantation. Donor-reactive T cell clones were identified using TCRbeta sequencing after a pre-transplant mixed lymphocyte reaction and were then followed in post-transplant blood. Third party-reactive TCRbeta sequences from pre-transplant MLRs were also identified as an antigen-independent comparator for donor-reactive sequences. Of the eight recipients, three were HCV-positive, while the remaining recipients had been transplanted for non-autoimmune, non-viral indications. Until randomization at 12-24 months post-transplant, subjects were given standard immunosuppression, with no induction therapy. Tolerance meant complete immunosuppression withdrawal for at least one year without liver enzymes rising beyond twice the upper limit of normal. Blood samples were collected pre-transplant, pre-randomization before withdrawal, and post-randomization after either complete withdrawal or failed withdrawal. A cohort of 8 liver transplant recipients was studied, of whom 3 were classified as tolerant and 5 as non-tolerant. Study-level results and caveats: Without allograft tissue specimens, donor-reactive T cells may have migrated into the graft rather than being deleted. A significant post-transplant decrease in circulating donor-reactive CD4 TCRbeta sequences was observed in 5 of 8 subjects, irrespective of tolerance or HCV status. Donor-reactive sequences declined more than third party-reactive ones, suggesting partial antigen-specific deletion unrelated to withdrawal success. Low numbers of available donor cells limited the measurable donor-reactive repertoire in a couple of subjects. When repertoire turnover was accounted for, significantly reduced detection of donor-reactive sequences was found in 7 of 8 subjects for CD4 and in 8 of 8 subjects for CD8. Because of small, heterogeneous patient numbers and non-standardized post-transplant time points, the conclusions were only preliminary.

This clone came up a few times. Its antigen target is currently unknown. Within one base of it there is no much larger clone, and no base qualities were kept. High-throughput TCRbeta CDR3 sequencing of frozen genomic DNA was performed by immunoSEQ, with PCR amplification, mapping, bias correction and internal controls included. In the source study's methods: Productive rearrangements were kept, and unique TCRbeta sequences were defined by CDR3 nucleotide sequence plus V and J gene. For classification of a sequence as donor-reactive, at least 5-fold expansion in CFSE-low cells relative to unstimulated pre-transplant cells and a frequency of at least 0.01% were required. To ensure at least 90% detection power, minimum frequency thresholds were set for each subject based on that subject's lowest-template unstimulated sample. Repertoire turnover was measured by Jensen-Shannon divergence between the top 1000 TCRbeta sequences post- and pre-transplant. Two-sided Fisher's exact tests were used to test for changes in how often donor-reactive sequences were detected. As stored in TCRdb, this immuneACCESS dataset retains in-frame rearrangements with V and J assigned. A fraction of the clones does not appear; measured against another copy, unresolved V genes explain less than half of the discrepancy, and the remainder lacks a known reason. V and J calls and clone size are as listed in that table; D and trimming were resolved from the DNA. The sample has 9,500 to 11,000 clones on record, around 71% of them singletons. The top ten constitute about 22% of the sample.

The CDR3 covers 15 residues, taking in both the cysteine and the phenylalanine. Only the CDR3 DNA stays, 45 bases, in frame from base 1. From the germline V gene (reference sequence), CDR1 is MNHEY and CDR2 is SMNVEV. Trimming removed 2 bases from V and 0 bases from J, leaving 8 bases between the germline ends. Unstimulated PBMCs, after thawing, were stained for CD3, CD4 and CD8 and then FACS-sorted into CD3+CD4+ and CD3+CD8+ populations. All 8 studied subjects were randomized to withdrawal of immunosuppression. The Qiagen DNeasy Blood and Tissue Kit was used to isolate genomic DNA. The sequencing here drew on CD4+ T cells from blood, taken around 32 months after liver transplant. Recombination linked TRBV27 to TRBJ2-1; D gene: possibly TRBD2, on 5 matching bases. This TCR was sampled from a human patient who received a liver transplant. After a transplant, the graft donor may have provided part of the T cells. The DNA sequence is TGTGCCAGCAGTTTACGGGATAGCTCCTACAATGAGCAGTTCTTC. This is translated as CASSLRDSSYNEQFF.